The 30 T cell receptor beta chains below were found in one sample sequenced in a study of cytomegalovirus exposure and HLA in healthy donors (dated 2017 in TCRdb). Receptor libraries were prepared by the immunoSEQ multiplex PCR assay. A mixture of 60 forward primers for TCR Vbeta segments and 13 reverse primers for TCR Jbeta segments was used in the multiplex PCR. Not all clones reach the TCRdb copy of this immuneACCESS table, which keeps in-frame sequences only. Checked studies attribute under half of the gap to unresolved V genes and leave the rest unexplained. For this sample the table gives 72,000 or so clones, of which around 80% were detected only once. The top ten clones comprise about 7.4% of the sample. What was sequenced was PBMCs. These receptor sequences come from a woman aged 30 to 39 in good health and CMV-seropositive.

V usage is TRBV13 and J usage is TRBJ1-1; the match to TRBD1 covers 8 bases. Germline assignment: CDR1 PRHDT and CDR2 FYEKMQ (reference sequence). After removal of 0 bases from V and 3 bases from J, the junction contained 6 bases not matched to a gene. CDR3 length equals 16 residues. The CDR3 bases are TGTGCCAGCAGCTTAGGCTTTCGACAGGGGCACACTGAAGCTTTCTTT. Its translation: CASSLGFRQGHTEAFF.

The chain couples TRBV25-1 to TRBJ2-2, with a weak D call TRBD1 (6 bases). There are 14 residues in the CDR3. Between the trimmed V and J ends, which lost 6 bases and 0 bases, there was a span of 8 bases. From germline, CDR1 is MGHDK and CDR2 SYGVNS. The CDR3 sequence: CASRGTTNTGELFF. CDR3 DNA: TGTGCCAGCAGGGGGACAACGAACACCGGGGAGCTGTTTTTT.

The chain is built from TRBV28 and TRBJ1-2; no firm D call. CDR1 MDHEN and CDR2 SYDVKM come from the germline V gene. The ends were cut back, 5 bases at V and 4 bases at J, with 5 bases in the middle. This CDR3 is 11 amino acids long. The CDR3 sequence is CASSRFYGYTF. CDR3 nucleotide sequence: TGTGCCAGCAGTCGGTTCTATGGCTACACCTTC.

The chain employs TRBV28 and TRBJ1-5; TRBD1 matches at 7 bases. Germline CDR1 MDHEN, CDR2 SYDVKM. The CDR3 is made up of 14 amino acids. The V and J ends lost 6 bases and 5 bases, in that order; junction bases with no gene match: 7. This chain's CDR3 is CASRVGGAYQPQHF. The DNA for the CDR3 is TGTGCCAGCAGGGTAGGGGGCGCATATCAGCCCCAGCATTTT.

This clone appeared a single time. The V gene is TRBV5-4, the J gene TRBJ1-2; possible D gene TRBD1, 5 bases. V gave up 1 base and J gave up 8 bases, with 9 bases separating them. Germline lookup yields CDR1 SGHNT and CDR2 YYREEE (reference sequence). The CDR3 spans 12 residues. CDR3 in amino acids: CASSLRGEGYTF. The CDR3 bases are TGTGCCAGCAGCTTGAGGGGCGAGGGCTACACCTTC. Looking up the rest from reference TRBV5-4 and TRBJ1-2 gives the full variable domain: ETGVTQSPTHLIKTRGQQVTLRCSSQSGHNTVSWYQQALGQGPQFIFQYYREEENGRGNFPPRFSGLQFPNYSSELNVNALELDDSALYLCASSLRGEGYTFGSGTRLTVV.

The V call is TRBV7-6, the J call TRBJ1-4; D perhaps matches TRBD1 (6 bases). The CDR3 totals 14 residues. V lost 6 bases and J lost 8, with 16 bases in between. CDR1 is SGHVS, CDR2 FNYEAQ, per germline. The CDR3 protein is CASSFTRGGEKLFF. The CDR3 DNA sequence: TGTGCCAGCAGTTTTACCAGGGGTGGCGAAAAACTGTTTTTT.

The CDR3 loop is CASSSRQGYQPQHF. The CDR3 DNA is TGTGCCAGCAGTTCCCGACAGGGATATCAGCCCCAGCATTTT. This chain joins TRBV6-5 and TRBJ1-5, with 7 nucleotides matching TRBD1. The V segment lost 4 bases and the J segment 5 bases; nucleotides outside the gene matches: 5. Germline loops: CDR1 MNHEY, CDR2 SVGAGI. The CDR3 loop spans 14 amino acids.

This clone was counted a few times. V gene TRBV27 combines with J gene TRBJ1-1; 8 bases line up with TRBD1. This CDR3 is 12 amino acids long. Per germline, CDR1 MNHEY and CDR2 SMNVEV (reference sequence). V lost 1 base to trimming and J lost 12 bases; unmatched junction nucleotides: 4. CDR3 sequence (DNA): TGTGCCAGCAGTTTATATCAGGGGGCAACTTTCTTT. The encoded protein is CASSLYQGATFF.

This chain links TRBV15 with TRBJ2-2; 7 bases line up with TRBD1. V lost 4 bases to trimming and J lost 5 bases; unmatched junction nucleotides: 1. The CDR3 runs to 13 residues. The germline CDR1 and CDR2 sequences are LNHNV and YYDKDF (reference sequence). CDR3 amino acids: CATSTGGTGELFF. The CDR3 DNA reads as TGTGCCACCAGCACAGGGGGAACCGGGGAGCTGTTTTTT.

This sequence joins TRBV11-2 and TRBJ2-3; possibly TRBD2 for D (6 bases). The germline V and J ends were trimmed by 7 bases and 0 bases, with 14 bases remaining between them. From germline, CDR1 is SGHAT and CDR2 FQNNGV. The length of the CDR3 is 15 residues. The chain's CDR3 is CASTRLVGSTDTQYF. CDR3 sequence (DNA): TGTGCCAGCACCAGACTAGTGGGTAGCACAGATACGCAGTATTTT.

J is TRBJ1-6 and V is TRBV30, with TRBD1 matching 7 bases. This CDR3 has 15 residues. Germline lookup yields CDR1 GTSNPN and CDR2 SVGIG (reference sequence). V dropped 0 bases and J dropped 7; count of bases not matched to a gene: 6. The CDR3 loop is CAWSVPPGGNSPLHF. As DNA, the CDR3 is TGTGCCTGGAGTGTCCCGCCAGGGGGGAATTCACCCCTCCACTTT. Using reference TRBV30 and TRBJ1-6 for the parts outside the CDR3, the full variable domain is SQTIHQWPATLVQPVGSPLSLECTVEGTSNPNLYWYRQAAGRGLQLLFYSVGIGQISSEVPQNLSASRPQDRQFILSSKKLLLSDSGFYLCAWSVPPGGNSPLHFGNGTRLTVT.

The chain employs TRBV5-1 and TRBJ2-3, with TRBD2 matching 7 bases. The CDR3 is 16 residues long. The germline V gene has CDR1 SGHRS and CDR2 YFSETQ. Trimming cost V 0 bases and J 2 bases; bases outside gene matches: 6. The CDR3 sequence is CASSLVRDYNTDTQYF. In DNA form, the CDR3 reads TGCGCCAGCAGCTTGGTTAGGGACTACAACACAGATACGCAGTATTTT.

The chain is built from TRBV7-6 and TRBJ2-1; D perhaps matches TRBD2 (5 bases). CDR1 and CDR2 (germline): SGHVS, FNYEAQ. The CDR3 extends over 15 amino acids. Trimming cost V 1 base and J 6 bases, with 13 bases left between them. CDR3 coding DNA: TGTGCCAGCAGCTTAGACGGGGTGGCGGGCAATGAGCAGTTCTTC. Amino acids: CASSLDGVAGNEQFF.

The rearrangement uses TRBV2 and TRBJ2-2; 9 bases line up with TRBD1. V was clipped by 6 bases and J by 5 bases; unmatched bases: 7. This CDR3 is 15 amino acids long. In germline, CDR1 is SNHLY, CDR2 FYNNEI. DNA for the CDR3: TGTGCCAGCAGCCCCCGCGGGACAGGGACCGGGGAGCTGTTTTTT. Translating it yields CASSPRGTGTGELFF.

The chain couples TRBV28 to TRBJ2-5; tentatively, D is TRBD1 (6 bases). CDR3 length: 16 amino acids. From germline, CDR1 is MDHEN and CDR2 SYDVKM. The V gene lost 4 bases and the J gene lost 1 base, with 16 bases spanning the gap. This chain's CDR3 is CASSSLRQVFQETQYF. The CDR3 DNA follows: TGTGCCAGCAGTTCCCTCCGACAGGTTTTCCAAGAGACCCAGTACTTC.

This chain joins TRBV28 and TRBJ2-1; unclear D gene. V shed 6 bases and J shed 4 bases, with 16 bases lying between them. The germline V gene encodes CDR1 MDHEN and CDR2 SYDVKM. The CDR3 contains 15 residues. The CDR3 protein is CASSPATGQYNEQFF. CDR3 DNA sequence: TGTGCCAGCAGCCCCGCGACTGGCCAGTACAATGAGCAGTTCTTC.

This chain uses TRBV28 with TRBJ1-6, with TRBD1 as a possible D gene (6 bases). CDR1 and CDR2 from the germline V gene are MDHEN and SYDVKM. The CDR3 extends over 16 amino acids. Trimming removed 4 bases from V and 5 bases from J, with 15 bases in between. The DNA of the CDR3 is TGTGCCAGCAGTTCTTACTGGACAGTCAATAATTCACCCCTCCACTTT. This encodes CASSSYWTVNNSPLHF. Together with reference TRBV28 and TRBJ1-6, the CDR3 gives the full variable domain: DVKVTQSSRYLVKRTGEKVFLECVQDMDHENMFWYRQDPGLGLRLIYFSYDVKMKEKGDIPEGYSVSREKKERFSLILESASTNQTSMYLCASSSYWTVNNSPLHFGNGTRLTVT.

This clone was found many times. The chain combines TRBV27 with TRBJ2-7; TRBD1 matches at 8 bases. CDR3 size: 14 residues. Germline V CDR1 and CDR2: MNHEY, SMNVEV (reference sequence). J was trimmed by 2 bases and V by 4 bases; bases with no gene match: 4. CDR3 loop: CASSSGQDAYEQYF. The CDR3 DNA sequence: TGTGCCAGCAGTTCGGGACAGGACGCCTACGAGCAGTACTTC.

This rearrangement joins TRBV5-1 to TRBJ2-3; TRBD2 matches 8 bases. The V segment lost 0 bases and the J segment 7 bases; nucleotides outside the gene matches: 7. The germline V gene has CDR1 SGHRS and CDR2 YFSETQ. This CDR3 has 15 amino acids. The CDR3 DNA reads TGCGCCAGCAGCTTGGGGTCGGGAGGGCCGTATACGCAGTATTTT. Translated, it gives CASSLGSGGPYTQYF. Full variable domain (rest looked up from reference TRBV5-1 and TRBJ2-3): KAGVTQTPRYLIKTRGQQVTLSCSPISGHRSVSWYQQTPGQGLQFLFEYFSETQRNKGNFPGRFSGRQFSNSRSEMNVSTLELGDSALYLCASSLGSGGPYTQYFGPGTRLTVL.

CDR3 coding DNA: TGTGCCAGTAGTATATTACAGGCCCGAAGTCATAGCAATCAGCCCCAGCATTTT. Translating it yields CASSILQARSHSNQPQHF. This chain connects TRBV19 to TRBJ1-5; D is perhaps TRBD1 (5 bases). The V and J ends lost 2 bases and 0 bases respectively, with 17 bases between them. Germline CDR1 and CDR2: LNHDA and SQIVND (reference sequence). CDR3 size: 18 residues.

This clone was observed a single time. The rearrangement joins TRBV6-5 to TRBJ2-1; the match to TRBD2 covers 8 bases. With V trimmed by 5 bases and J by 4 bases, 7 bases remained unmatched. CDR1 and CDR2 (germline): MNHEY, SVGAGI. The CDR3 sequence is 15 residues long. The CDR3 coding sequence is TGTGCCAGCAGTCCGGGACTAGTGGGGTACAATGAGCAGTTCTTC. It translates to CASSPGLVGYNEQFF.

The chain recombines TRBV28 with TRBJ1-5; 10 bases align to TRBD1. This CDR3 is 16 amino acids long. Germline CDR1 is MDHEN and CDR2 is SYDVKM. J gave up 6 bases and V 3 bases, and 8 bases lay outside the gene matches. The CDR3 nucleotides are TGTGCCAGCAGTTTTTGGCGGGGGACAGGGGCTCAGCCCCAGCATTTT. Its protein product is CASSFWRGTGAQPQHF.

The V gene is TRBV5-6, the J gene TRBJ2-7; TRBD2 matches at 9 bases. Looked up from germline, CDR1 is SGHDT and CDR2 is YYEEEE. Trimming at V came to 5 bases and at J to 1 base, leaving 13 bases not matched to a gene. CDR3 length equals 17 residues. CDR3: CASSSTGLASPSYEQYF. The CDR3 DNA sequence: TGTGCCAGCAGTTCGACGGGACTAGCTTCCCCGTCCTACGAGCAGTACTTC.

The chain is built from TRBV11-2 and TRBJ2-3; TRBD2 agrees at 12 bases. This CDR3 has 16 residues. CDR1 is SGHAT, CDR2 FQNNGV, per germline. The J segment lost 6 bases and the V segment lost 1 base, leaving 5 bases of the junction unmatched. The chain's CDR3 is CASSLVKLAGGDTQYF. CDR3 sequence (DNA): TGTGCCAGCAGCTTAGTCAAGCTAGCGGGAGGGGATACGCAGTATTTT. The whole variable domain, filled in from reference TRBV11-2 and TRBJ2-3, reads EAGVAQSPRYKIIEKRQSVAFWCNPISGHATLYWYQQILGQGPKLLIQFQNNGVVDDSQLPKDRFSAERLKGVDSTLKIQPAKLEDSAVYLCASSLVKLAGGDTQYFGPGTRLTVL.

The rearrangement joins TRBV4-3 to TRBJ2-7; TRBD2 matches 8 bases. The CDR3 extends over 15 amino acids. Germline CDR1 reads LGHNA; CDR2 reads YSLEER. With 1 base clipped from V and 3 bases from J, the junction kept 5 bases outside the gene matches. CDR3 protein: CASSQVTGGSYEQYF. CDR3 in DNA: TGCGCCAGCAGCCAAGTTACGGGAGGGAGCTACGAGCAGTACTTC.

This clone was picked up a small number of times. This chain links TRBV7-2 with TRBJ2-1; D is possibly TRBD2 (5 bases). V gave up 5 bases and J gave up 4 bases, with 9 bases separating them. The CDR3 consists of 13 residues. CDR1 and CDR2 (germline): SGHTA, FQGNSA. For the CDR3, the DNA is TGTGCCAGCAGCCGCGCGGGTTACAATGAGCAGTTCTTC. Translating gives CASSRAGYNEQFF.

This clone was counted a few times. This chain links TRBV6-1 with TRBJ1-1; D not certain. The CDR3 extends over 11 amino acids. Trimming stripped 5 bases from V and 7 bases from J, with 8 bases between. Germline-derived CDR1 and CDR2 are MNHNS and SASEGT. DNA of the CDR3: TGTGCCAGCAGTCGACTACTTGAAGCTTTCTTT. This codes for CASSRLLEAFF.

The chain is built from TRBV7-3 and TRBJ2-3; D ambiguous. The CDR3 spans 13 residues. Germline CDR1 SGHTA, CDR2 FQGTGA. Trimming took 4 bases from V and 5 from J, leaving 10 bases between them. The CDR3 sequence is CASSSLSRDTQYF. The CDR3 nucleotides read TGTGCCAGCAGCTCATTGAGCCGAGATACGCAGTATTTT.

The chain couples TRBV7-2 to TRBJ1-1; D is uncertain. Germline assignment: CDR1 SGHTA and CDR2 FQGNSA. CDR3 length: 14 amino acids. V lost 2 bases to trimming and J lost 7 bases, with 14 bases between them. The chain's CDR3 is CASSLRASADEAFF. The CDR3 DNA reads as TGTGCCAGCAGCTTAAGAGCGTCAGCGGATGAAGCTTTCTTT.

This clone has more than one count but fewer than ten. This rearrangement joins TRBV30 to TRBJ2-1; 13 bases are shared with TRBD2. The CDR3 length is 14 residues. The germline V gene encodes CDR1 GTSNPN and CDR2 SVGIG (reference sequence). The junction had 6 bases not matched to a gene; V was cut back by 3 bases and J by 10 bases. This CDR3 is CAWRAGTSGVEQFF. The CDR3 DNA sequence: TGTGCCTGGAGGGCCGGGACTAGCGGGGTCGAGCAGTTCTTC.